Shown below are 10 T cell receptor beta chains from a single sample sequenced in a study of blood T cell repertoires in COVID-19. The assay was immunoSEQ multiplex PCR, and TCRdb's table has in-frame clones only and misses some. Seen here are approximately 380,000 clones, roughly 91% observed once, and the top ten hold more than 0.95%. Input material: PBMCs or T cells enriched from blood (not recorded which). These receptors were taken from a woman aged 18-29 years who had recovered from COVID-19.

The chain carries TRBV28 and TRBJ2-3; 7 nucleotides match TRBD2. Germline CDR1 MDHEN, CDR2 SYDVKM. The ends lost 1 base at V and 0 bases at J; junction bases unmatched: 4. The CDR3 length is 16 residues. The CDR3 DNA reads as TGTGCCAGCAGTTTATCCCCTAGCGGAAGCACAGATACGCAGTATTTT. Its translation is CASSLSPSGSTDTQYF.

J is TRBJ2-7 and V is TRBV7-2; 12 bases match TRBD2. The CDR3 has 15 residues. V lost 4 bases to trimming and J lost 6 bases; unmatched junction nucleotides: 7. The germline V gene encodes CDR1 SGHTA and CDR2 FQGNSA. This CDR3 reads CASSSSSGGAGEQYF. The CDR3 DNA follows: TGTGCCAGCAGCTCCTCTAGCGGGGGGGCCGGCGAGCAGTACTTC. The variable domain in full, completed from reference TRBV7-2 and TRBJ2-7, reads GAGVSQSPSNKVTEKGKDVELRCDPISGHTALYWYRQSLGQGLEFLIYFQGNSAPDKSGLPSDRFSAERTGGSVSTLTIQRTQQEDSAVYLCASSSSSGGAGEQYFGPGTRLTVT.

The CDR3 DNA follows: TGTGCCAGCAGCAAAGCGTCTAGCGGGGGCCTGGAGACCCAGTACTTC. The encoded protein is CASSKASSGGLETQYF. This chain joins TRBV21-1 and TRBJ2-5; TRBD2 was called by the table and not checked on the DNA. TRBV21-1 is noted as a pseudogene. The CDR3 runs 16 residues.

This rearrangement joins TRBV6-1 to TRBJ2-1; possibly TRBD1 for D (5 bases). Trimming took 1 base from V and 3 from J, leaving 10 bases between them. Germline V gives CDR1 MNHNS, CDR2 SASEGT. The CDR3 is made up of 15 amino acids. The CDR3 loop reads CASSEGGTDYNEQFF. The CDR3 region has the DNA TGTGCCAGCAGTGAAGGGGGCACAGACTACAATGAGCAGTTCTTC.

CDR3 sequence: CASSYAGQGAFF. In DNA, the CDR3 is TGTGCCAGCAGTTACGCCGGACAAGGGGCTTTCTTT. The chain carries TRBV6-2 or TRBV6-3 and TRBJ1-1; the D gene is possibly TRBD1 (5 bases). The CDR3 sequence is 12 residues long. Germline V gene data show CDR1 as MNHEY and CDR2 as SVGEGT. Trimming took 2 bases from V and 11 from J, leaving 12 bases between them.

The rearrangement links TRBV18 to TRBJ2-7; D not certain. CDR1 and CDR2 (germline): KGHSH, LQKENI. V was shortened by 2 bases and J by 7 bases, with 9 bases between the two germline ends. The CDR3 is 12 residues long. The CDR3 coding sequence is TGTGCCAGCTCACCAGCGTCTAGGGAGCAGTACTTC. Amino acid sequence: CASSPASREQYF.

V gene TRBV29-1 combines with J gene TRBJ1-1; possibly TRBD1 for D (5 bases). CDR1 SQVTM and CDR2 ANQGSEA come from the germline V gene. V was clipped by 1 base and J by 1 base, with 7 bases between them. The CDR3 covers 13 residues. The CDR3 is CSVEGQTNTEAFF. Written as DNA, the CDR3 is TGCAGCGTTGAAGGACAGACGAACACTGAAGCTTTCTTT.

The J gene is TRBJ1-2, the V gene TRBV23-1, with TRBD1 identical over 9 bases. TRBV23-1 is marked as an open reading frame, function uncertain. Trimming at V came to 1 base and at J to 6 bases, leaving 9 bases not matched to a gene. This CDR3 has 16 amino acids. CDR3 nucleotide sequence: TGCGCCAGCAGTCAATATGGCGGGACAGGGTATGATGGCTACACCTTC. This translates into CASSQYGGTGYDGYTF.

The rearrangement links TRBV14 to TRBJ1-1; unclear D gene. This CDR3 spans 14 amino acids. V was pared by 4 bases and J by 1 base, with 10 bases between. CDR1 and CDR2 from the germline V gene are SGHDN and FVKESK. The CDR3 loop is CASSRLLGNTEAFF. The CDR3 bases are TGTGCCAGCAGCCGCCTCCTAGGGAACACTGAAGCTTTCTTT. Looking up the rest from reference TRBV14 and TRBJ1-1 gives the full variable domain: EAGVTQFPSHSVIEKGQTVTLRCDPISGHDNLYWYRRVMGKEIKFLLHFVKESKQDESGMPNNRFLAERTGGTYSTLKVQPAELEDSGVYFCASSRLLGNTEAFFGQGTRLTVV.

The genes are TRBV5-1 and TRBJ1-1; no firm D call. CDR3 length equals 11 residues. V lost 3 bases and J lost 3, with 3 bases in between. The germline gives CDR1 SGHRS, CDR2 YFSETQ. The CDR3 region is CASSSDTEAFF. CDR3 coding DNA: TGCGCCAGCAGCTCCGACACTGAAGCTTTCTTT.